This T cell receptor beta chain was captured by sequencing in a study of cytomegalovirus exposure and HLA in healthy donors. Study-level information: There were nearly 120 million unique TCR beta sequences, drawn from around 180 million T cells, in an earlier analysis. Study results and caveats: Exclusion applied to some V segments, including TRBV6-2 and TRBV6-3, as they were indistinguishable.

The length of the CDR3 is 16 residues. With V trimmed by 3 bases and J by 1 base, 3 bases remained unmatched. Germline CDR1 SGHDN, CDR2 FVKESK. The PCR ran on 60 Vbeta and 13 Jbeta primers. The assay was immunoSEQ multiplex PCR, and TCRdb's table has in-frame clones only and misses some. The sample gives around 190,000 clones, around three quarters of which show up once; around 5.7% is in the top ten. Regarding this clone: Antigen unknown.

This sequence originates from a man aged 40-49 years in good health and CMV-seronegative. The V call is TRBV14, the J call TRBJ2-2; TRBD1 aligns across 9 bases. The sequencing sample was made of PBMCs. The CDR3 reads CASSHPGQGNTGELFF. The CDR3 bases are TGTGCCAGCAGCCATCCGGGACAGGGGAACACCGGGGAGCTGTTTTTT.